Listed here are 29 T cell receptor beta chains from one sample, sequenced in a study of cytomegalovirus exposure and HLA in healthy donors. Data came from immunoSEQ multiplex PCR; TCRdb stores just in-frame clones and leaves some out. The repertoire has about 240,000 clones, 75% to 90% of them found once; the top ten carry roughly 1.2%. The sequenced sample consisted of PBMCs. The receptors stem from a woman aged 25 to 39 in good health and CMV-seropositive.

V is TRBV30 and J is TRBJ1-1, with 7 bases fitting TRBD1. Germline V gene sequence: CDR1 GTSNPN, CDR2 SVGIG (reference sequence). The ends lost 5 bases at V and 0 bases at J; junction bases unmatched: 3. The CDR3 loop spans 13 amino acids. In DNA, the CDR3 is TGTGCCTGGGGGGGACAGATGAACACTGAAGCTTTCTTT. Its translation is CAWGGQMNTEAFF.

This chain joins TRBV5-5 and TRBJ1-1, with TRBD1 as a possible D gene (6 bases). Germline-derived CDR1 and CDR2 are SGHKS and YYEKEE (reference sequence). Trimming shortened V by 4 bases and J by 5 bases, and 12 bases separated the two germline ends. The CDR3 extends over 13 amino acids. CDR3 amino acids: CASSPEGGTEAFF. CDR3 nucleotides: TGTGCCAGCAGCCCCGAGGGGGGGACTGAAGCTTTCTTT.

The J gene is TRBJ2-2, the V gene TRBV19; TRBD1 agrees at 10 bases. The CDR3 loop spans 15 amino acids. Germline-derived CDR1 and CDR2 are LNHDA and SQIVND (reference sequence). V was pared by 10 bases and J by 4 bases, with 9 bases of the junction left unmatched. CDR3 amino acids: CANSNRDRGTGELFF. CDR3 coding DNA: TGTGCCAACTCGAACCGGGACAGGGGCACCGGGGAGCTGTTTTTT.

The chain combines TRBV4-2 with TRBJ2-1, with 11 bases lining up with TRBD2. J lost 7 bases, V lost 6 bases, and 14 bases had no gene match. The CDR3 sequence is 17 residues long. Germline assignment: CDR1 LGHNA and CDR2 YNFKEQ. CDR3 region: CASRFSGRDHRENEQFF. CDR3 bases: TGTGCCAGCAGGTTTAGCGGGAGGGACCACAGGGAGAATGAGCAGTTCTTC.

V and J are TRBV5-4 and TRBJ2-2; 10 bases are shared with TRBD1. V was clipped by 0 bases and J by 8 bases; unmatched bases: 4. There are 15 residues in the CDR3. Germline CDR1 reads SGHNT; CDR2 reads YYREEE (reference sequence). The CDR3 reads CASSLARTGGGELFF. Here the CDR3 DNA reads TGTGCCAGCAGCTTGGCCAGGACAGGGGGAGGGGAGCTGTTTTTT.

The V gene is TRBV6-5, the J gene TRBJ2-2; 11 bases are shared with TRBD2. CDR1 is MNHEY, CDR2 SVGAGI, per germline. With 2 bases clipped from V and 5 bases from J, the junction kept 4 bases outside the gene matches. This CDR3 comprises 16 residues. The CDR3 loop reads CASSYTSGSLTGELFF. As DNA, the CDR3 is TGTGCCAGCAGTTACACTAGCGGGAGTCTTACCGGGGAGCTGTTTTTT.

V gene TRBV10-3 combines with J gene TRBJ1-3; 7 bases align to TRBD1. Germline CDR1 reads ENHRY; CDR2 reads SYGVKD. Trimming cost V 0 bases and J 0 bases; bases outside gene matches: 5. This CDR3 has 17 amino acids. The CDR3 loop reads CAISESPGTVSGNTIYF. CDR3 DNA: TGTGCCATCAGTGAGTCGCCGGGGACAGTCTCTGGAAACACCATATATTTT.

V is TRBV27 and J is TRBJ2-3, with 8 positions matching TRBD1. With V trimmed by 4 bases and J by 0 bases, 6 bases remained unmatched. CDR1 is MNHEY, CDR2 SMNVEV, per germline (reference sequence). The CDR3 spans 16 residues. CDR3 loop: CASSSTGDGSTDTQYF. The CDR3 nucleotides read TGTGCCAGCAGTTCGACAGGGGATGGGAGCACAGATACGCAGTATTTT.

In this sample, this clone turned up once. The genes are TRBV27 and TRBJ2-7; 8 nucleotides match TRBD2. CDR1 is MNHEY, CDR2 SMNVEV, per germline (reference sequence). CDR3 length: 16 amino acids. After removal of 2 bases from V and 3 bases from J, the junction contained 9 bases not matched to a gene. The CDR3 loop reads CASSLGRLAGFYEQYF. The CDR3 DNA sequence: TGTGCCAGCAGTTTAGGGCGGCTAGCGGGCTTCTACGAGCAGTACTTC.

The gene calls are TRBV6-1 and TRBJ1-1; no clear D. In germline, CDR1 is MNHNS, CDR2 SASEGT. V was trimmed by 11 bases and J by 0 bases, leaving 10 bases between them. This CDR3 has 12 amino acids. The CDR3 sequence: CAGGRMNTEAFF. In nucleotides, the CDR3 is TGTGCCGGAGGACGGATGAACACTGAAGCTTTCTTT.

The gene calls are TRBV29-1 and TRBJ2-7; the D gene is possibly TRBD2 (6 bases). Trimming cost V 1 base and J 6 bases, with 13 bases left between them. Germline values: CDR1 SQVTM, CDR2 ANQGSEA. The CDR3 covers 13 residues. The CDR3 is CSVEGGAPGEQYF. The CDR3 bases are TGCAGCGTTGAAGGCGGGGCGCCCGGCGAGCAGTACTTC.

The genes are TRBV6-1 and TRBJ2-5, with TRBD2 identical over 8 bases. This CDR3 is built from 15 residues. Germline V CDR1 and CDR2: MNHNS, SASEGT. The J segment lost 2 bases and the V segment lost 4 bases, leaving 6 bases of the junction unmatched. CDR3 residues: CASSVTSGKQETQYF. CDR3 nucleotides: TGTGCCAGCAGTGTAACTAGCGGTAAACAAGAGACCCAGTACTTC.

The chain recombines TRBV5-1 with TRBJ1-4; 10 nucleotides align to TRBD1. This CDR3 comprises 15 residues. V lost 2 bases, J lost 6 bases, and 4 bases stayed unmatched. Germline assignment: CDR1 SGHRS and CDR2 YFSETQ. The CDR3 DNA follows: TGCGCCAGCAGCTTCAGACAGGGGGCTGATGAAAAACTGTTTTTT. It specifies CASSFRQGADEKLFF.

The chain is built from TRBV28 and TRBJ2-7; 11 nucleotides agree with TRBD1. The trim removed 3 bases at V and 7 bases at J, leaving 8 bases unmatched. This CDR3 has 15 amino acids. The V gene's germline CDR1 is MDHEN and CDR2 SYDVKM. This CDR3 is CASSFGDRGTGEQYF. The CDR3 DNA is TGTGCCAGCAGTTTCGGGGACAGGGGGACTGGAGAGCAGTACTTC.

This chain joins TRBV19 and TRBJ2-5; D ambiguous. The ends were cut back, 5 bases at V and 0 bases at J, with 7 bases in the middle. Germline CDR1 reads LNHDA; CDR2 reads SQIVND (reference sequence). The CDR3 is 13 residues long. The CDR3 sequence: CASSYIHQETQYF. The CDR3 DNA follows: TGTGCCAGTAGTTACATACACCAAGAGACCCAGTACTTC.

With regard to this clone: Other nucleotide sequences from this sample produce the same CDR3. This chain joins TRBV2 and TRBJ2-7; D may be TRBD2 (6 bases). Trimming shortened V by 3 bases and J by 0 bases, and 9 bases separated the two germline ends. CDR3 length: 14 residues. CDR1 and CDR2 from the germline V gene are SNHLY and FYNNEI. CDR3 DNA: TGTGCCAGCAGTGAGCCCGGGAGCTCCTACGAGCAGTACTTC. Encoded protein: CASSEPGSSYEQYF.

V usage is TRBV7-8 and J usage is TRBJ1-2, with 12 bases identical to TRBD1. The length of the CDR3 is 18 residues. The junction had 14 bases not matched to a gene; V was cut back by 5 bases and J by 4 bases. From germline, CDR1 is SGHVS and CDR2 FQNEAQ. Here the CDR3 reads CASSPSPGTGGGGYGYTF. Written as DNA, the CDR3 is TGTGCCAGCAGCCCCTCCCCCGGGACAGGGGGCGGCGGCTATGGCTACACCTTC.

The chain employs TRBV29-1 and TRBJ1-1; D possibly corresponds to TRBD1 (5 bases). The CDR3 runs to 14 residues. Germline loops: CDR1 SQVTM, CDR2 ANQGSEA. Trimming shortened V by 7 bases and J by 1 base, and 16 bases separated the two germline ends. The CDR3, as DNA: TGCAGCGGGTCCCAACCCGGGGGGAACACTGAAGCTTTCTTT. Amino acids: CSGSQPGGNTEAFF.

CDR3 nucleotides: TGTGCCACCAGCAGAGAGGTTAGGGGGGGATCCTACGAGCAGTACTTC. It specifies CATSREVRGGSYEQYF. The V call is TRBV15, the J call TRBJ2-7, with D possibly being TRBD2 (7 bases). V lost 0 bases and J 1 base, leaving 13 bases between the germline ends. CDR1 is LNHNV and CDR2 is YYDKDF in the germline V gene (reference sequence). The CDR3 covers 16 residues.

V usage is TRBV29-1 and J usage is TRBJ1-1, with TRBD1 identical over 8 bases. CDR3 length: 15 amino acids. The junction had 11 bases not matched to a gene; V was cut back by 7 bases and J by 1 base. Germline values: CDR1 SQVTM, CDR2 ANQGSEA. The CDR3 is CSEAHGQGGNTEAFF. In nucleotides, the CDR3 is TGCAGCGAGGCCCACGGACAGGGAGGGAACACTGAAGCTTTCTTT.

The chain couples TRBV6-5 to TRBJ1-5; D is uncertain. Trimming stripped 4 bases from V and 2 bases from J, with 6 bases between. The CDR3 is 13 residues long. CDR1 MNHEY and CDR2 SVGAGI come from the germline V gene. The CDR3 DNA sequence: TGTGCCAGCAGTTCCCAGGGCAATCAGCCCCAGCATTTT. The encoded protein is CASSSQGNQPQHF.

The V gene is TRBV19, the J gene TRBJ2-1, with 8 bases lining up with TRBD2. CDR1 is LNHDA, CDR2 SQIVND, per germline (reference sequence). This CDR3 is built from 16 residues. V gave up 2 bases and J gave up 6 bases; unmatched junction bases: 9. The CDR3 spells CASSITGTRTSNEQFF. As DNA, the CDR3 is TGTGCCAGTAGTATAACCGGGACTAGGACCTCCAATGAGCAGTTCTTC.

The chain uses TRBV5-1 and TRBJ1-1; possible D gene TRBD1, 5 bases. CDR3 length equals 14 residues. V dropped 4 bases and J dropped 4 bases, with 14 bases sitting between them. Germline V gene lookup returns CDR1 SGHRS and CDR2 YFSETQ. CDR3 sequence (DNA): TGCGCCAGCAGCGGCCGGGCCCAGGGCACTGAAGCTTTCTTT. It codes for CASSGRAQGTEAFF. The complete variable domain, with remaining parts taken from reference TRBV5-1 and TRBJ1-1, reads KAGVTQTPRYLIKTRGQQVTLSCSPISGHRSVSWYQQTPGQGLQFLFEYFSETQRNKGNFPGRFSGRQFSNSRSEMNVSTLELGDSALYLCASSGRAQGTEAFFGQGTRLTVV.

The V and J genes are TRBV29-1 and TRBJ1-5; no clear D gene. Germline lookup yields CDR1 SQVTM and CDR2 ANQGSEA. The CDR3 is 13 amino acids. Trimming pared 3 bases from V and 2 bases from J, leaving 8 bases between. CDR3 nucleotides: TGCAGCGTTGACGGGGAGGGCAATCAGCCCCAGCATTTT. Translating it yields CSVDGEGNQPQHF.

The chain employs TRBV5-5 and TRBJ1-2, with D uncertain. Trimming removed 4 bases at V and 4 bases at J, with 14 bases between. The germline V gene has CDR1 SGHKS and CDR2 YYEKEE (reference sequence). The CDR3 runs to 14 residues. The CDR3 sequence: CASSRDRGSYGYTF. CDR3 in DNA: TGTGCCAGCAGCCGGGATCGGGGTTCCTATGGCTACACCTTC. The whole variable domain, filled in from reference TRBV5-5 and TRBJ1-2, reads DAGVTQSPTHLIKTRGQQVTLRCSPISGHKSVSWYQQVLGQGPQFIFQYYEKEERGRGNFPDRFSARQFPNYSSELNVNALLLGDSALYLCASSRDRGSYGYTFGSGTRLTVV.

This rearrangement joins TRBV5-1 to TRBJ2-1; D is ambiguous. Germline values: CDR1 SGHRS, CDR2 YFSETQ. The length of the CDR3 is 11 residues. The ends were cut back, 2 bases at V and 10 bases at J, with 7 bases in the middle. CDR3 in DNA: TGCGCCAGCAGCTTAAACCGGGAGCAGTTCTTC. Encoded protein: CASSLNREQFF.

The V gene is TRBV15, the J gene TRBJ1-2; perhaps TRBD1 as D (5 bases). Between the trimmed V and J ends, which lost 1 base and 2 bases, there was a span of 11 bases. Per the germline V gene, CDR1 is LNHNV and CDR2 is YYDKDF (reference sequence). CDR3 length: 15 amino acids. The CDR3 loop reads CATSRGVTANYGYTF. The DNA of the CDR3 is TGTGCCACCAGCAGAGGGGTGACAGCCAACTATGGCTACACCTTC.

J is TRBJ1-1 and V is TRBV12-5; D is unresolved. This CDR3 comprises 16 residues. The V and J ends lost 4 bases and 3 bases respectively, with 18 bases between them. Looked up from germline, CDR1 is LGHNT and CDR2 is FRNRAP. The CDR3 here is CASGWSLEGMDTEAFF. The DNA for the CDR3 is TGTGCTAGTGGTTGGTCGCTTGAGGGTATGGACACTGAAGCTTTCTTT.

This clone was detected once. The V call is TRBV27, the J call TRBJ2-1; 7 bases agree with TRBD2. The CDR3 covers 15 residues. The germline gives CDR1 MNHEY, CDR2 SMNVEV (reference sequence). V lost 0 bases, J lost 5 bases, and 4 bases stayed unmatched. CDR3 protein: CASSLSLGGDNEQFF. CDR3 DNA: TGTGCCAGCAGTTTATCTCTGGGGGGGGACAATGAGCAGTTCTTC.